A single sample is the source of the 29 T cell receptor beta chains below, sequenced in a study of blood T cell repertoires in COVID-19. Here immunoSEQ multiplex PCR was the method, and the copy in TCRdb shows in-frame clones only, minus some. The data contain fewer than 100,000 clones, approximately 87% of them singletons. Sequencing used peripheral blood. The receptor source for this set is a human donor in a cohort sampled during active COVID-19.

V gene TRBV18 combines with J gene TRBJ2-3, with a weak D call TRBD1 (5 bases). The V gene lost 3 bases and the J gene lost 1 base, with 14 bases spanning the gap. The CDR3 has 16 residues. Germline V gene sequence: CDR1 KGHSH, CDR2 LQKENI. In DNA, the CDR3 is TGTGCCAGCTCACCGGGGCTAAATCTAGGCACAGATACGCAGTATTTT. It specifies CASSPGLNLGTDTQYF.

The chain employs TRBV5-1 and TRBJ2-7, with D possibly TRBD1 on 6 matching bases. V lost 5 bases, J lost 2 bases, and 14 bases lay in between. The CDR3 contains 14 residues. Germline V CDR1 and CDR2: SGHRS, YFSETQ. CDR3 protein: CASRAQGGPYEQYF. CDR3 nucleotide sequence: TGCGCCAGCAGGGCACAGGGTGGCCCCTACGAGCAGTACTTC.

The V call is TRBV5-1, the J call TRBJ1-4; TRBD1 agrees at 7 bases. Germline trimming cut 3 bases from V and 0 bases from J; bases unmatched to any gene: 5. The germline V gene encodes CDR1 SGHRS and CDR2 YFSETQ. The CDR3 runs to 16 residues. The CDR3 loop is CASSSGTVATNEKLFF. CDR3 in DNA: TGCGCCAGCAGCTCCGGGACAGTTGCAACTAATGAAAAACTGTTTTTT.

The V and J genes are TRBV28 and TRBJ1-6; 8 nucleotides match TRBD1. The V segment lost 5 bases and the J segment 8 bases; nucleotides outside the gene matches: 11. The CDR3 extends over 16 amino acids. Per the germline V gene, CDR1 is MDHEN and CDR2 is SYDVKM. The CDR3 reads CASSRRTGKSYSPLHF. CDR3 coding DNA: TGTGCCAGCAGTAGACGGACAGGGAAATCTTATTCACCCCTCCACTTT.

V usage is TRBV6-5 and J usage is TRBJ1-1, with no clear D. With 1 base removed from V and 2 bases from J, the gap between germline ends came to 5 bases. Per germline, CDR1 MNHEY and CDR2 SVGAGI. The CDR3 has 13 residues. CDR3: CASSYFSNTEAFF. CDR3 nucleotides: TGTGCCAGCAGTTACTTCTCTAACACTGAAGCTTTCTTT.

J is TRBJ1-2 and V is TRBV28; D uncertain. This CDR3 has 13 residues. Germline-derived CDR1 and CDR2 are MDHEN and SYDVKM. Trimming stripped 3 bases from V and 3 bases from J, with 8 bases between. Written as DNA, the CDR3 is TGTGCCAGCAGTTTTGAGGGATACTATGGCTACACCTTC. Protein product: CASSFEGYYGYTF.

This chain joins TRBV28 and TRBJ1-4; maybe TRBD1 (6 bases). The CDR3 extends over 14 amino acids. Trimming pared 5 bases from V and 7 bases from J, leaving 14 bases between. Germline V CDR1 and CDR2: MDHEN, SYDVKM. CDR3 nucleotides: TGTGCCAGCAGTGGCCGGGACAAGGGTGAAAAACTGTTTTTT. Its protein product is CASSGRDKGEKLFF.

The chain recombines TRBV7-9 with TRBJ2-3; tentative D call: TRBD2 (7 bases). There are 15 residues in the CDR3. V dropped 6 bases and J dropped 1 base, with 14 bases sitting between them. Germline CDR1 reads SEHNR; CDR2 reads FQNEAQ (reference sequence). The CDR3 protein is CASSPRGGGTDTQYF. The DNA for the CDR3 is TGTGCCAGCAGTCCCCGAGGGGGGGGCACAGATACGCAGTATTTT.

This rearrangement joins TRBV3-1 (or the pseudogene TRBV3-2) to TRBJ1-1, with 10 bases fitting TRBD1. This CDR3 comprises 13 residues. V shed 4 bases, J shed 7 bases, and the junction held 3 bases outside the gene matches. CDR1 LGHDT and CDR2 YNNKEL come from the germline V gene (reference sequence). Written as DNA, the CDR3 is TGTGCCAGCAGCCCGACAGGGGGCGATGAAGCTTTCTTT. Amino acid sequence: CASSPTGGDEAFF.

The chain has TRBV5-1 and TRBJ2-2; D possibly corresponds to TRBD2 (5 bases). The CDR3 consists of 15 residues. CDR1 is SGHRS and CDR2 is YFSETQ in the germline V gene. V was cut by 0 bases and J by 4 bases, with 10 bases left in between. This CDR3 is CASSLVGELTGELFF. The CDR3 region has the DNA TGCGCCAGCAGCTTGGTGGGAGAGCTCACCGGGGAGCTGTTTTTT.

The rearrangement joins TRBV5-1 to TRBJ2-2, with 7 bases identical to TRBD1. The CDR3 contains 15 residues. Germline V gives CDR1 SGHRS, CDR2 YFSETQ. V lost 2 bases to trimming and J lost 4 bases; unmatched junction nucleotides: 5. The CDR3 sequence is CASSFEAGGTGELFF. For the CDR3, the DNA is TGCGCCAGCAGCTTTGAGGCAGGGGGCACCGGGGAGCTGTTTTTT.

The rearrangement joins TRBV2 to TRBJ2-5; the match to TRBD2 covers 13 bases. This CDR3 comprises 18 residues. The V and J ends lost 7 bases and 1 base, in that order; junction bases with no gene match: 12. CDR1 SNHLY and CDR2 FYNNEI come from the germline V gene. The DNA for the CDR3 is TGTGCCAGCACCTACTCGAGGCGGACTAGCGGGAGCCAAGAGACCCAGTACTTC. It codes for CASTYSRRTSGSQETQYF.

The chain recombines TRBV7-6 with TRBJ2-6; 12 positions match TRBD1. J lost 4 bases, V lost 5 bases, and 9 bases had no gene match. The CDR3 extends over 18 amino acids. Germline loops: CDR1 SGHVS, CDR2 FNYEAQ. As DNA, the CDR3 is TGTGCCAGCAGCAACCCGGGACAGGGGGCAAGGGGGGCCAACGTCCTGACTTTC. Translating it yields CASSNPGQGARGANVLTF.

About this clone: Relative to the germline gene, one junction end is altered; a read error may explain this. The chain combines TRBV7-7 with TRBJ2-3; the D is unclear. Looked up from germline, CDR1 is SSHAT and CDR2 is FNYEAQ (reference sequence). The CDR3 has 16 amino acids. Here the CDR3 DNA reads TGTGCTAGCAGCTTAGACTTGCCGGGTATTGGTGGGACGCAGTATTTT. This sequence encodes CASSLDLPGIGGTQYF.

This chain joins TRBV14 and TRBJ2-5, with 8 bases fitting TRBD2. CDR1 SGHDN and CDR2 FVKESK come from the germline V gene. This CDR3 is 13 amino acids long. V trimming: 4 bases; J trimming: 3 bases; junction bases outside the gene matches: 1. DNA for the CDR3: TGTGCCAGCAGCCGGGGACTAGAAGAGACCCAGTACTTC. Amino acid sequence: CASSRGLEETQYF.

V and J are TRBV6-2 or TRBV6-3 and TRBJ2-7; no firm D call. The CDR3 is made up of 13 amino acids. V was cut by 2 bases and J by 5 bases, with 10 bases left in between. Germline CDR1 MNHEY, CDR2 SVGEGT. Written as DNA, the CDR3 is TGTGCCAGCAGTTACAGCCCCCGCCACGAGCAGTACTTC. Its protein is CASSYSPRHEQYF.

J is TRBJ1-1 and V is TRBV5-1, with a weak D call TRBD1 (6 bases). Germline loops: CDR1 SGHRS, CDR2 YFSETQ. The CDR3 consists of 14 residues. V was shortened by 0 bases and J by 7 bases, with 13 bases between the two germline ends. CDR3 DNA sequence: TGCGCCAGCAGCTTGGGTGGGGGCATGGGTGAAGCTTTCTTT. This gives the protein CASSLGGGMGEAFF.

This chain connects TRBV27 to TRBJ2-7; 10 nucleotides agree with TRBD1. CDR3 length: 17 residues. V dropped 3 bases and J dropped 0; count of bases not matched to a gene: 8. Per the germline V gene, CDR1 is MNHEY and CDR2 is SMNVEV (reference sequence). The CDR3 region is CASSFSFWTGGSYEQYF. Here the CDR3 DNA reads TGTGCCAGCAGTTTCTCATTCTGGACAGGGGGCTCCTACGAGCAGTACTTC.

The rearrangement joins TRBV5-6 to TRBJ2-1; 7 bases are a match to TRBD1. Germline trimming cut 5 bases from V and 3 bases from J; bases unmatched to any gene: 2. The CDR3 is 13 amino acids. The germline V gene has CDR1 SGHDT and CDR2 YYEEEE. This CDR3 is CASSRDSYNEQFF. Here the CDR3 DNA reads TGTGCCAGCAGTCGGGACAGCTACAATGAGCAGTTCTTC.

This chain links TRBV12-5 with TRBJ2-3, with TRBD1 matching 9 bases. Germline V gives CDR1 LGHNT, CDR2 FRNRAP. The CDR3 length is 19 residues. With 4 bases clipped from V and 6 bases from J, the junction kept 20 bases outside the gene matches. The DNA for the CDR3 is TGTGCTAGTGGTTCCGTCCTCAGCCGGACAGGGGCGAATTGGGATACGCAGTATTTT. Translating gives CASGSVLSRTGANWDTQYF. Full variable domain (outside the CDR3, taken from reference TRBV12-5 and TRBJ2-3): DARVTQTPRHKVTEMGQEVTMRCQPILGHNTVFWYRQTMMQGLELLAYFRNRAPLDDSGMPKDRFSAEMPDATLATLKIQPSEPRDSAVYFCASGSVLSRTGANWDTQYFGPGTRLTVL.

The chain combines TRBV13 with TRBJ2-3; 12 bases match TRBD2. Germline V gene data show CDR1 as PRHDT and CDR2 as FYEKMQ (reference sequence). Trimming took 5 bases from V and 10 from J; bases not matched to a gene: 16. CDR3 length equals 17 residues. CDR3 amino acids: CASSDPTLAGGDPSQYF. In DNA, the CDR3 is TGTGCCAGCAGCGACCCGACCCTAGCGGGGGGGGATCCGTCGCAGTATTTT. The variable domain in full, with the rest retrieved from reference TRBV13 and TRBJ2-3, is AAGVIQSPRHLIKEKRETATLKCYPIPRHDTVYWYQQGPGQDPQFLISFYEKMQSDKGSIPDRFSAQQFSDYHSELNMSSLELGDSALYFCASSDPTLAGGDPSQYFGPGTRLTVL.

The chain is built from TRBV27 and TRBJ2-2, with D unclear. V lost 1 base and J 6 bases, leaving 9 bases between the germline ends. This CDR3 comprises 14 residues. The germline gives CDR1 MNHEY, CDR2 SMNVEV (reference sequence). The CDR3 here is CASSLFGGSGELFF. CDR3 sequence (DNA): TGTGCCAGCAGTTTATTTGGCGGCTCCGGGGAGCTGTTTTTT.

This rearrangement joins TRBV3-1 (or the pseudogene TRBV3-2) to TRBJ2-3; no reliable D call. The V end lost 3 bases, the J end lost 1 base, and 14 bases lay between the germline ends. CDR1 and CDR2 (germline): LGHDT, YNNKEL (reference sequence). This CDR3 has 16 amino acids. The chain's CDR3 is CASSHAFVVGTDTQYF. The CDR3 DNA is TGTGCCAGCAGCCACGCATTTGTTGTAGGCACAGATACGCAGTATTTT.

The J gene is TRBJ1-4, the V gene TRBV3-1 (or the pseudogene TRBV3-2); tentative D call: TRBD1 (5 bases). V dropped 3 bases and J dropped 5 bases, with 10 bases sitting between them. CDR3 size: 14 residues. CDR1 and CDR2 (germline): LGHDT, YNNKEL (reference sequence). The CDR3 DNA reads TGTGCCAGCAGCCACCGACAGCTAAATGAAAAACTGTTTTTT. It yields the protein CASSHRQLNEKLFF.

This clone was observed a few times. V is TRBV3-1 (or the pseudogene TRBV3-2) and J is TRBJ1-5; TRBD1 matches at 7 bases. Trimming took 4 bases from V and 7 from J; bases not matched to a gene: 10. Germline CDR1 LGHDT, CDR2 YNNKEL (reference sequence). This CDR3 is built from 15 residues. CDR3 amino acids: CASSRGGQGRQPQHF. For the CDR3, the DNA is TGTGCCAGCAGCCGAGGGGGCCAGGGTCGCCAGCCCCAGCATTTT.

The sample holds one count of this clone. The gene calls are TRBV18 and TRBJ1-1; D not resolved. The CDR3 extends over 13 amino acids. V lost 2 bases, J lost 2 bases, and 6 bases lay in between. Per the germline V gene, CDR1 is KGHSH and CDR2 is LQKENI. CDR3 DNA: TGTGCCAGCTCACCATCAGAAAACACTGAAGCTTTCTTT. This gives the protein CASSPSENTEAFF.

The chain is built from TRBV9 and TRBJ1-4, with D tentatively TRBD1 (6 bases). The germline gives CDR1 SGDLS, CDR2 YYNGEE. V was shortened by 4 bases and J by 4 bases, with 11 bases between the two germline ends. This CDR3 spans 14 amino acids. DNA of the CDR3: TGTGCCAGCAGCCTCGGACAGATTAATGAAAAACTGTTTTTT. Encoded protein: CASSLGQINEKLFF.

The chain carries TRBV4-2 and TRBJ1-2, with D possibly matching TRBD1 (6 bases). Germline-derived CDR1 and CDR2 are LGHNA and YNFKEQ. The CDR3 consists of 15 residues. V lost 3 bases, J lost 3 bases, and 14 bases lay in between. The CDR3 DNA reads TGTGCCAGCAGCCAGCCCCCCCAGGGGTACTATGGCTACACCTTC. It codes for CASSQPPQGYYGYTF.

V is TRBV18 and J is TRBJ1-5; D gene uncertain. Between the trimmed V and J ends, which lost 3 bases and 5 bases, there was a span of 11 bases. The CDR3 is made up of 14 amino acids. Per the germline V gene, CDR1 is KGHSH and CDR2 is LQKENI. CDR3 in DNA: TGTGCCAGCTCACCGACTGTCCTCCATCAGCCCCAGCATTTT. Translated: CASSPTVLHQPQHF.